The rows below give T cell receptor beta chains drawn from one sample of a study of blood T cell repertoires in COVID-19. Clones were read by immunoSEQ multiplex PCR, and TCRdb kept only the in-frame ones, dropping some. The sample lists roughly 180,000 clones; 70% to 80% were seen once. The specimen sequenced was peripheral blood. Receptors were obtained from a woman between 50 and 59 years old with active or convalescent COVID-19. The CDR3 runs from the conserved cysteine through the conserved F or W. A D gene is named only where the DNA matches it firmly. Some rows mark clone size as missing; the rest say once, few, many or name a class of expanded clone.

clone_size	d_call	v_call	j_call	cdr3_nt	cdr3_aa
.	TRBD2	TRBV5-4	TRBJ2-1	TGTGCCAGCAGCCGCGGAGCGGGAGGGCCGGGGGATGAGCAGTTCTTC	CASSRGAGGPGDEQFF
.	TRBD2	TRBV6-5	TRBJ2-2	TGTGCCAGCAGTTACCGCCAGGGACTAGGGGCCGGGGAGCTGTTTTTT	CASSYRQGLGAGELFF
.	TRBD1	TRBV30	TRBJ1-1	TGTGCCTGGAACCTACCGGACAGGGGGGCGCCTGAAGCTTTCTTT	CAWNLPDRGAPEAFF
.	TRBD2	TRBV4-2	TRBJ2-1	TGTGCCAGCAGCCTCACTAGCGGGGGGCTCAATGAGCAGTTCTTC	CASSLTSGGLNEQFF
.	TRBD1	TRBV7-2	TRBJ1-1	TGTGCCAGCAGCTTAGTGACAGGGGGAAGAGGAGCTTTCTTT	CASSLVTGGRGAFF
.	.	TRBV18	TRBJ2-7	TGTGCCAGCTCACAGTCTTGGGGAGACGAGCAGTACTTC	CASSQSWGDEQYF
.	.	TRBV5-6	TRBJ1-4	TGTGCCAGCAGCCGGCAGGGGTTT	CASSRQGF
.	.	TRBV7-2	TRBJ1-2	TGTGCCAGCAGCCCCGGTGGGGCAGGGAACTATGGCTACACCTTC	CASSPGGAGNYGYTF
.	.	TRBV7-3	TRBJ2-5	TGTGCCAGCAGCTTAGGAGGTCGGGAGACCCAGTACTTC	CASSLGGRETQYF
.	TRBD1	TRBV4-3	TRBJ2-7	TGCGCCAGCAGCCAAGCGAGTAAAGGGGGCGCCTACGAGCAGTACTTC	CASSQASKGGAYEQYF
once	.	TRBV10-3	TRBJ1-1	TGTGCCATCAGTGAGTCGTTAGGGGGACGCGGGAACACTGAAGCTTTCTTT	CAISESLGGRGNTEAFF
.	.	TRBV19	TRBJ1-5	TGTGCCAGTAGTTCAAGGACAGGCAATCAGCCCCAGCATTTT	CASSSRTGNQPQHF
few	.	TRBV9	TRBJ2-1	TGTGCCAGCAGCGGGGGCCCTCAAAATGAGCAGTTCTTC	CASSGGPQNEQFF
.	TRBD1	TRBV29-1	TRBJ1-1	TGCAGCGTCGAATCTCGGACAGGGGGCACCGCTGAAGCTTTCTTT	CSVESRTGGTAEAFF
.	TRBD1	TRBV18	TRBJ1-1	TGTGCCAGCTCATCCGGACAGGGAGGAAACACTGAAGCTTTCTTT	CASSSGQGGNTEAFF
.	.	TRBV6-1	TRBJ1-5	TGTGCCAGCAGTGAAGCGCTTCGGGCAGGGCGGAATCAGCCCCAGCATTTT	CASSEALRAGRNQPQHF
.	.	TRBV5-1	TRBJ2-7	TGCGCCAGCAGCTTGGCTGCAGCCTCGGGCGAGCAGTACTTC	CASSLAAASGEQYF
.	.	TRBV7-2	TRBJ1-3	TGTGCCAGCAGCTTAGCCTCACTTAGCTCTGGAAACACCATATATTTT	CASSLASLSSGNTIYF
.	TRBD2	TRBV24-1	TRBJ2-1	TGTGCCACAGCCGGTGAGACTAGCGGGAGTCAGGCCTACAATGAGCAGTTCTTC	CATAGETSGSQAYNEQFF
.	TRBD2	TRBV28	TRBJ2-5	TGTGCCAGCAGTGCCGCGGGGGTACAAGAGACCCAGTACTTC	CASSAAGVQETQYF
.	.	TRBV19	TRBJ2-1	TGTGCCAGTAGCCCCCTGGGCGATGAGCAGTTCTTC	CASSPLGDEQFF
.	TRBD1	TRBV28	TRBJ2-7	TGTGCCAGCAGTTCTATGTTAGGCAGGGGGCTGGTCGAGCAGTACTTC	CASSSMLGRGLVEQYF
.	TRBD1	TRBV2	TRBJ1-2	TGTGCCAGCAAACTCGGGACAGGGGGCGACTATGGCTACACCTTC	CASKLGTGGDYGYTF
.	TRBD2	TRBV18	TRBJ2-7	TGTGCCAGCTCGCCTGGACTAGCGGGACCCCACGAGCAGTACTTC	CASSPGLAGPHEQYF
.	TRBD2	TRBV4-1	TRBJ2-7	TGCGCCAGCAGCCCGGGGCTAGCGGGAGACGAGCAGTACTTC	CASSPGLAGDEQYF
.	.	TRBV5-1	TRBJ2-7	TGCGCCAGCAGCTTGGGGGTGGGGACATACGAGCAGTACTTC	CASSLGVGTYEQYF
once	.	TRBV27	TRBJ2-1	TGTGCCAGCAGTTTCGAGGGGGCGGGGGGCGGCAATGAGCAGTTCTTC	CASSFEGAGGGNEQFF
.	TRBD1	TRBV29-1	TRBJ1-2	TGCAGCGCCCTAGACAGGGCGGACTATGGCTACACCTTC	CSALDRADYGYTF
once	.	TRBV12-3/TRBV12-4	TRBJ2-1	TGTGCCAGCAGTTTTGAGACAGACCAAGAGCAGTTCTTC	CASSFETDQEQFF